This T cell receptor (beta chain) was captured by sequencing in a study of shared clonotypes between healthy human individuals. Regarding the study as a whole: Though the depth was large, rarefaction showed that sorted-subset sequencing was incomplete.

CD4+ cells were split into CD45RA+ naive and CD45RA-negative memory subsets. On this clone: Its specificity is unknown.

Each subset's genomic DNA was shared equally among a number of immunoSEQ plates. Sequencing used immunoSEQ multiplex PCR; TCRdb keeps in-frame clones, though not all of them. This sample yields some 1.4 million clones, of which roughly 96% are seen a single time; approximately 1% belongs to the top ten. The TCR comes from a man aged 25-45 years in good health. Sequencing was performed on naive CD4+ T cells sorted from blood. Subset described: CD45RA+ positively selected.

The CDR3 bases are TGTGCCAGCGGACTTAACTTTGAGACTCAGCCCCAGCATTTT. Amino acids: CASGLNFETQPQHF. The rearrangement joins TRBV6-6 to TRBJ1-5, with D uncertain. This CDR3 region has 14 residues. The V gene lost 8 bases and the J gene lost 6 bases, with 17 bases spanning the gap. The germline CDR1 and CDR2 sequences are MNHNY and SVGAGI (reference sequence).